This T cell receptor (beta chain) stems from a study of T cell clusters in autoimmune cytopenias. Note on this clonotype: Its target is not known.

The CDR3 has 12 residues. Germline V gene sequence: CDR1 SEHNR, CDR2 FQNEAQ (reference sequence). TRB amplification used approximately 250 ng of peripheral blood genomic DNA. Whole-study results and caveats: Healthy donors had around 3.1-fold more exclusive TRB clusters than active autoimmune hepatitis patients. TRB repertoire shifts in secondary cytopenia and chronic lymphocytic leukemia mostly reflected lymphoma, not autoimmunity.

One tube held mixed TRB-A and TRB-B primer pools for touch-down PCR. TCRdb re-called the multiplex PCR reads, yielding one record per CDR3 amino acid sequence without DNA. The data show several thousand distinct CDR3 sequences, and the top ten clones hold approximately 8.5%. This rearrangement joins TRBV7-9 to TRBJ1-3. This sequence was found in a human donor with an autoimmune cytopenia or autoimmune hepatitis (not recorded which). Input material: peripheral blood. The CDR3 protein is CASSFGGNTIYF. The whole variable domain, remainder taken from reference TRBV7-9 and TRBJ1-3, is DTGVSQNPRHKITKRGQNVTFRCDPISEHNRLYWYRQTLGQGPEFLTYFQNEAQLEKSRLLSDRFSAERPKGSFSTLEIQRTEQGDSAMYLCASSFGGNTIYFGEGSWLTVV.